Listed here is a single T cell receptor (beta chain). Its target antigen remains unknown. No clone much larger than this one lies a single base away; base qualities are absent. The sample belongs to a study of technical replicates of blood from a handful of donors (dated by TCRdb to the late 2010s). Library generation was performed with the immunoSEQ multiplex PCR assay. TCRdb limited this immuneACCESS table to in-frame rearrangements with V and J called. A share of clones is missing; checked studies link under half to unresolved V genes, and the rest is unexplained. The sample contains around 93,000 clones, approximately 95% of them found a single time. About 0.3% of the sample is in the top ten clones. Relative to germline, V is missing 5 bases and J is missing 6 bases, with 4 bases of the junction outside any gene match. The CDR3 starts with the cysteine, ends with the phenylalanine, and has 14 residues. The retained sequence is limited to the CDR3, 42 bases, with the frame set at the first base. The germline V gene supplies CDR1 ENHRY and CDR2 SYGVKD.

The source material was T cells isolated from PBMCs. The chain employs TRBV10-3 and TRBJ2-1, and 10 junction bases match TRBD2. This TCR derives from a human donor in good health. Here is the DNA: TGTGCCATCAGTAGCGGGAGGGCCCTCAATGAGCAGTTCTTC. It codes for CAISSGRALNEQFF.